This is a list of T cell receptor beta chains from one sample in a study of T cells after yellow fever vaccination. One entry per CDR3 protein results from TCRdb running MiXCR on the 5' RACE reads. Of 300,000 to 400,000 distinct CDR3 sequences listed, around 4.1% are singletons. The source material was PBMCs, sampled 5 days after the yellow fever booster vaccination. These receptors were taken from a man between 18 and 35 years old who received the YFV17D yellow fever vaccine. The CDR3 runs from the conserved cysteine through the conserved F or W. Each record gives: V gene, J gene, D gene, clone size, CDR3 DNA, CDR3 protein. The D gene is left open where the match is weak. Clone size, where shown, is once, few, many, or a class for clones that have expanded.

TRBV6-5	TRBJ1-2	.	.	TGTGACAGCAGTTACGGGACACCGGTGAACTATGGCTACACCTTC	CDSSYGTPVNYGYTF
TRBV7-3	TRBJ1-4	.	few	TGTGCCAGCAGACCTATTACAGGGATTCGTGAAAAACTGTTTTTT	CASRPITGIREKLFF
TRBV5-1	TRBJ2-3	.	.	TGCGCCAGCAGCTTGGCCGTGTTAGACACAGATACGCAGTATTTT	CASSLAVLDTDTQYF
TRBV5-1	TRBJ1-2	TRBD1	.	TGCGCCAGCAGCCCAGGGGGTGGAAAGGATGGCTACACCTTC	CASSPGGGKDGYTF
TRBV3-1	TRBJ2-3	.	.	TGTGCCAGCAGCCTGGGTGGCTCCCTACCTGATACGCAGTATTTT	CASSLGGSLPDTQYF
TRBV9	TRBJ2-3	.	many	TGTGCCAGCAGCGTAGATAGAGATACGCAGTATTTT	CASSVDRDTQYF
TRBV4-1	TRBJ1-5	TRBD1	.	TGCGCCAGCAGCCAAAAACAGGGGTCTCAGCCCCAGCATTTT	CASSQKQGSQPQHF
TRBV15	TRBJ1-1	.	.	TGTGCCACCAGCAGAGCGGACGGTGGGACTGAAGCTTTCTTT	CATSRADGGTEAFF
TRBV6-4	TRBJ2-3	.	.	TGTGCCAGCAGTGGACAGATAAATTCAGATACGCAGTATTTT	CASSGQINSDTQYF
TRBV28	TRBJ1-6	TRBD1	.	TGTGCCAGCAGTTCGGGACAGCATAATTCACCCCTCCACTTT	CASSSGQHNSPLHF
TRBV20-1	TRBJ1-2	.	.	TGCAGTGCTAGCCCCCGCGGGAACTATGGCTACACCTTC	CSASPRGNYGYTF
TRBV3-1	TRBJ2-7	TRBD2	.	TGTGCCTGCAGCCAACAGCGGGGTTCCGAGCAGTACTTC	CACSQQRGSEQYF
TRBV5-1	TRBJ2-3	TRBD2	many	TGCGCCAGCAGCTTGGAGGTAGCGGGGGAAGATACGCAGTATTTT	CASSLEVAGEDTQYF
TRBV7-6	TRBJ1-1	.	many	TGTGCCAGCAGCTTAAGTCAGGGCTCTGAAGCTTTCTTT	CASSLSQGSEAFF
TRBV7-9	TRBJ1-1	.	few	TGTGCCAGCAGCCCCCACAGTAACACTGAAGCTTTCTTT	CASSPHSNTEAFF
TRBV6-5	TRBJ1-6	.	few	TGTGCCAGCAGTTCCTTTGGGGGCAGCTCCTATAATTCACCCCTCCACTTT	CASSSFGGSSYNSPLHF
TRBV3-1	TRBJ1-2	.	few	TGTGCCAGCAGCCAAGATCGGAGGGCCCCCCTTTTGGGCTACACCTTC	CASSQDRRAPLLGYTF
TRBV3-1	TRBJ2-7	TRBD2	few	TGTGCCAGCAGCCAAGACCGGAAGGATTACCTAGCGGGGGTGTCCTACGAGCAGTACTTC	CASSQDRKDYLAGVSYEQYF
TRBV20-1	TRBJ2-1	TRBD1	many	TGCAGTGTCCAGACAGGGACCTACAATGAGCAGTTCTTC	CSVQTGTYNEQFF
TRBV4-2	TRBJ2-1	TRBD1	few	TGTGCCAGCAGCCAACGGACAGGCACCTACAATGAGCAGTTCTTC	CASSQRTGTYNEQFF
TRBV3-1	TRBJ1-1	TRBD1	.	TGTGCCAGCAGCCAATGGACAGGGTCCACTGAAGCTTTCTTT	CASSQWTGSTEAFF
TRBV6-2/TRBV6-3	TRBJ2-7	TRBD1	.	TGTGCCAGCAGTGAACGACAGGGGGTAACCTACGAGCAGTACTTC	CASSERQGVTYEQYF
TRBV5-4	TRBJ2-3	.	.	TGTGCCAGCAGCTTGGGGCTTCTATGGGGAGATACGCAGTATTTT	CASSLGLLWGDTQYF
TRBV12-3/TRBV12-4	TRBJ2-7	TRBD1	.	TGTGCCAGCAGGCCAGACAGGGTCCATGAGCAGTACTTC	CASRPDRVHEQYF
TRBV5-6	TRBJ1-2	.	many	TGTGCCAGCAGCATTAACTATGGCTACACCTTC	CASSINYGYTF
TRBV27	TRBJ1-5	.	.	TGTGCCACCTCGAGTTCGCGCAGCAATCAGCCCCAGCATTTT	CATSSSRSNQPQHF
TRBV18	TRBJ1-1	.	.	TGTGCCAGCTCACCCCGGGGGCGGGGCAGGGACACTGAAGCTTTCTTT	CASSPRGRGRDTEAFF